Below are 26 T cell receptor beta chains sequenced from a single sample in a study of blood T cells in healthy people across ages. A second PCR, run for about 7 to 11 cycles, used a sample-barcoded 5' primer plus a J-beta primer mix. MiXCR, applied by TCRdb to the 5' RACE reads, yields one record per CDR3 protein. The sample contains around 1.5 million distinct CDR3 sequences, about 43% of which appear only once. The sample was blood. These receptors all come from a woman aged 18-29 years in good health.

V gene TRBV20-1 combines with J gene TRBJ2-1, with D possibly TRBD1 on 5 matching bases. The CDR3 extends over 14 amino acids. From germline, CDR1 is DFQATT and CDR2 SNEGSKA (reference sequence). V lost 3 bases and J lost 7, with 16 bases in between. The CDR3 loop reads CSASIWGGINEQFF. The CDR3 DNA reads TGCAGTGCTAGCATCTGGGGCGGAATAAATGAGCAGTTCTTC.

This chain connects TRBV7-9 to TRBJ2-2; TRBD1 matches 8 bases. Germline loops: CDR1 SEHNR, CDR2 FQNEAQ (reference sequence). The CDR3 sequence is 16 residues long. V was clipped by 5 bases and J by 6 bases; unmatched bases: 11. In DNA form, the CDR3 reads TGTGCCAGCAGCCCGTGGACAGGGAAGGTAGCCGGGGAGCTGTTTTTT. Translating it yields CASSPWTGKVAGELFF. The entire variable domain, with the rest obtained from reference TRBV7-9 and TRBJ2-2, is as follows: DTGVSQNPRHKITKRGQNVTFRCDPISEHNRLYWYRQTLGQGPEFLTYFQNEAQLEKSRLLSDRFSAERPKGSFSTLEIQRTEQGDSAMYLCASSPWTGKVAGELFFGEGSRLTVL.

This clonotype was counted only a few times. The genes are TRBV20-1 and TRBJ2-3, with a tentative D call TRBD2 (7 bases). Germline V gene sequence: CDR1 DFQATT, CDR2 SNEGSKA (reference sequence). The CDR3 is 15 amino acids. Deletions cut 3 bases from V and 1 base from J, with 14 bases between. Written as DNA, the CDR3 is TGCAGTGCTAGCCGAGGGGGGGGTGGCACAGATACGCAGTATTTT. This codes for CSASRGGGGTDTQYF.

This chain uses TRBV29-1 with TRBJ2-3; a weak D match, TRBD1 (6 bases). V dropped 0 bases and J dropped 2 bases, with 21 bases sitting between them. This CDR3 is 18 amino acids long. Germline V lookup: CDR1 SQVTM, CDR2 ANQGSEA. DNA for the CDR3: TGCAGCGTTGAAGAGGCACTGGGCCGGGACACCTCCACAGATACGCAGTATTTT. It is translated as CSVEEALGRDTSTDTQYF.

Worth noting for this clonotype: A much bigger clone sits one base away, suggesting this may be a read error. The chain uses TRBV20-1 and TRBJ1-5, with TRBD1 matching 7 bases. Germline values: CDR1 DFQATT, CDR2 SNEGSKA (reference sequence). V lost 1 base, J lost 2 bases, and 5 bases stayed unmatched. This CDR3 has 15 residues. The CDR3 is CSARAGGFGNQPQHF. The CDR3 DNA is TGCAGTGCTAGAGCAGGGGGGTTTGGCAATCAGCCCCAGCATTTT.

The chain is built from TRBV18 and TRBJ2-7; 7 nucleotides line up with TRBD1. This CDR3 is built from 14 residues. CDR1 is KGHSH and CDR2 is LQKENI in the germline V gene. V shed 2 bases, J shed 3 bases, and the junction held 4 bases outside the gene matches. This chain's CDR3 is CASSPYGDSYEQYF. CDR3 bases: TGTGCCAGCTCACCATATGGGGACAGCTACGAGCAGTACTTC.

Of note for this clonotype: A much larger clonotype is one base distant, so this may be a read error. V is TRBV27 and J is TRBJ2-7; no firm D call. Trimming removed 2 bases from V and 5 bases from J, with 4 bases in between. This CDR3 region has 11 residues. Germline values: CDR1 MNHEY, CDR2 SMNVEV (reference sequence). The DNA for the CDR3 is TGTGCCAGCAGTTTACAGGACGAGCAGTACTTC. It encodes CASSLQDEQYF.

The rearrangement joins TRBV5-1 to TRBJ2-3; D is uncertain. Germline CDR1 is SGHRS and CDR2 is YFSETQ. CDR3 size: 14 residues. V shed 4 bases and J shed 0 bases, with 9 bases lying between them. The CDR3 spells CASSVDHSTDTQYF. CDR3 coding DNA: TGCGCCAGCAGCGTGGACCATAGCACAGATACGCAGTATTTT.

As to this clonotype: At one boundary the junction diverges from the germline segment, which might be a read error. V usage is TRBV6-5 and J usage is TRBJ2-1, with D perhaps matching TRBD1 or TRBD2 (5 bases each). Germline V lookup: CDR1 MNHEY, CDR2 SVGAGI. The CDR3 runs to 17 residues. The CDR3 region has the DNA TGTGCCAGCAGTGACTCCTTGGGGGTGAGGCCTCTCGATGAGCAGTTCTTC. It specifies CASSDSLGVRPLDEQFF.

As concerns this clonotype: One junction end disagrees with the germline gene, perhaps due to a read error. The genes are TRBV20-1 and TRBJ2-1, with D perhaps matching TRBD1 or TRBD2 (6 bases each). CDR1 and CDR2 (germline): DFQATT, SNEGSKA (reference sequence). The CDR3 is 13 residues long. The CDR3 reads CSANGEGGNERFF. The CDR3 DNA sequence: TGCAGTGCTAACGGGGAAGGGGGGAATGAGCGGTTCTTC.

V gene TRBV25-1 combines with J gene TRBJ1-1, with TRBD1 matching 7 bases. CDR1 and CDR2 (germline): MGHDK, SYGVNS. The CDR3 is made up of 14 amino acids. Losses at the gene ends were 6 bases for V and 1 base for J; bases not matched to a gene: 5. The CDR3 nucleotides are TGTGCCAGCAGCAGGGACAGCCCGAACACTGAAGCTTTCTTT. This gives the protein CASSRDSPNTEAFF. The full variable domain, with the rest looked up from reference TRBV25-1 and TRBJ1-1, is EADIYQTPRYLVIGTGKKITLECSQTMGHDKMYWYQQDPGMELHLIHYSYGVNSTEKGDLSSESTVSRIRTEHFPLTLESARPSHTSQYLCASSRDSPNTEAFFGQGTRLTVV.

This clonotype was counted ten times or more. The chain is built from TRBV12-3 or TRBV12-4 and TRBJ2-7, with TRBD1 identical over 7 bases. V shed 1 base and J 1 base; nucleotides not matched to a gene: 4. The CDR3 length is 15 residues. The CDR3 is CASSLGQGPSYEQYF. The CDR3 DNA reads as TGTGCCAGCAGTTTAGGACAGGGTCCGTCCTACGAGCAGTACTTC.

This clonotype was recorded a few times. The chain has TRBV12-3 or TRBV12-4 and TRBJ2-1, with D perhaps matching TRBD1 or TRBD2 (6 bases each). The CDR3 runs to 11 residues. Trimming left V 5 bases short and J 9 bases short, with 8 bases between. The CDR3 sequence: CASSKGGEQFF. The DNA of the CDR3 is TGTGCCAGCAGTAAGGGGGGTGAGCAGTTCTTC.

This clonotype was counted only a few times. This rearrangement joins TRBV6-2 or TRBV6-3 to TRBJ2-1; D is perhaps TRBD2 (5 bases). This CDR3 has 13 amino acids. V was shortened by 5 bases and J by 2 bases, with 7 bases between the two germline ends. Germline V gene lookup returns CDR1 MNHEY and CDR2 SVGEGT. The CDR3 here is CASSTRPYNEQFF. The CDR3, as DNA: TGTGCCAGCAGTACTAGGCCCTACAATGAGCAGTTCTTC.

This clonotype was counted a single time. The chain combines TRBV29-1 with TRBJ2-7, with D tentatively TRBD2 (6 bases). This CDR3 is built from 14 residues. V gave up 5 bases and J gave up 0 bases, with 14 bases separating them. Germline CDR1 reads SQVTM; CDR2 reads ANQGSEA. CDR3 bases: TGCAGCGTTCGTACCGCGGGACTCTCCTACGAGCAGTACTTC. This codes for CSVRTAGLSYEQYF.

The chain carries TRBV5-1 and TRBJ2-5; TRBD1 is a possible D gene (5 bases). V was shortened by 4 bases and J by 2 bases, with 12 bases between the two germline ends. Per the germline V gene, CDR1 is SGHRS and CDR2 is YFSETQ. The CDR3 sequence is 14 residues long. The CDR3 sequence: CASSPEQAQETQYF. For the CDR3, the DNA is TGCGCCAGCAGCCCCGAACAGGCACAAGAGACCCAGTACTTC. Full variable domain (missing parts from reference TRBV5-1 and TRBJ2-5): KAGVTQTPRYLIKTRGQQVTLSCSPISGHRSVSWYQQTPGQGLQFLFEYFSETQRNKGNFPGRFSGRQFSNSRSEMNVSTLELGDSALYLCASSPEQAQETQYFGPGTRLLVL.

The chain is built from TRBV6-5 and TRBJ2-5; 8 bases line up with TRBD1. This CDR3 is 13 amino acids long. Germline lookup yields CDR1 MNHEY and CDR2 SVGAGI. J lost 2 bases, V lost 9 bases, and 5 bases had no gene match. The chain's CDR3 is CASNGQGQETQYF. The CDR3, as DNA: TGTGCCAGTAATGGACAGGGACAAGAGACCCAGTACTTC.

CDR3 in amino acids: CASRRTSGEDNEQFF. CDR3 bases: TGTGCCAGCAGGAGGACTAGCGGGGAGGACAATGAGCAGTTCTTC. The V gene is TRBV6-5, the J gene TRBJ2-1, with TRBD2 matching over 12 bases. V lost 6 bases, J lost 5 bases, and 5 bases stayed unmatched. The CDR3 length is 15 residues. Germline V gene lookup returns CDR1 MNHEY and CDR2 SVGAGI.

J is TRBJ2-1 and V is TRBV7-2; TRBD2 matches 11 bases. Per germline, CDR1 SGHTA and CDR2 FQGNSA. The V and J ends lost 5 bases and 0 bases, in that order; junction bases with no gene match: 12. The CDR3 has 19 amino acids. The CDR3 sequence is CASSPGVAGGGSSYNEQFF. DNA of the CDR3: TGTGCCAGCAGCCCTGGGGTAGCGGGGGGGGGCAGCTCCTACAATGAGCAGTTCTTC.

This clonotype appeared many times. The rearrangement links TRBV6-6 to TRBJ1-2; 8 bases line up with TRBD1. Germline values: CDR1 MNHNY, CDR2 SVGAGI (reference sequence). V trimming: 0 bases; J trimming: 7 bases; junction bases outside the gene matches: 7. The CDR3 has 15 residues. CDR3 loop: CASSYSDREATGYTF. CDR3 nucleotide sequence: TGTGCCAGCAGTTACTCGGACAGGGAAGCTACTGGCTACACCTTC.

This clonotype was detected a few times. The chain couples TRBV6-6 to TRBJ1-5; TRBD1 matches at 10 bases. CDR1 MNHNY and CDR2 SVGAGI come from the germline V gene (reference sequence). This CDR3 contains 16 residues. V shed 2 bases, J shed 6 bases, and the junction held 7 bases outside the gene matches. CDR3 sequence: CASSYIRTGGRQPQHF. In DNA form, the CDR3 reads TGTGCCAGCAGTTACATACGGACAGGGGGGCGTCAGCCCCAGCATTTT.

This rearrangement joins TRBV29-1 to TRBJ1-2; D is perhaps TRBD1 (5 bases). Trimming pared 3 bases from V and 3 bases from J, leaving 8 bases between. Germline CDR1 reads SQVTM; CDR2 reads ANQGSEA. The CDR3 covers 12 residues. DNA for the CDR3: TGCAGCGTTGATGGGGGGGACTATGGCTACACCTTC. Translation: CSVDGGDYGYTF.

This clonotype was counted between two and nine times. The chain recombines TRBV27 with TRBJ2-1; D remains unclear. CDR1 is MNHEY, CDR2 SMNVEV, per germline (reference sequence). The CDR3 has 11 residues. Trimming removed 5 bases at V and 8 bases at J, with 7 bases between. CDR3 sequence: CASSTNDEQFF. The DNA for the CDR3 is TGTGCCAGCAGTACAAATGATGAGCAGTTCTTC.

The chain carries TRBV6-5 and TRBJ1-1; D is possibly TRBD1 (5 bases). V was pared by 6 bases and J by 4 bases, with 15 bases between. Looked up from germline, CDR1 is MNHEY and CDR2 is SVGAGI. The CDR3 loop spans 14 amino acids. The CDR3 reads CASRGLGAGTEAFF. The CDR3 bases are TGTGCCAGCAGAGGCCTAGGGGCCGGCACTGAAGCTTTCTTT.

As DNA, the CDR3 is TGCAGTGCCGTGCACCGGGAGGGGGCGGACTATGGCTACACCTTC. As protein: CSAVHREGADYGYTF. The chain combines TRBV20-1 with TRBJ1-2; 7 bases are a match to TRBD1. V was pared by 6 bases and J by 3 bases, with 13 bases of the junction left unmatched. The CDR3 length is 15 residues. Germline CDR1 and CDR2: DFQATT and SNEGSKA (reference sequence).

This clonotype was seen a few times. This chain links TRBV20-1 with TRBJ2-5; 8 bases fit TRBD1. With 6 bases clipped from V and 1 base from J, the junction kept 10 bases outside the gene matches. The germline gives CDR1 DFQATT, CDR2 SNEGSKA (reference sequence). The CDR3 sequence is 15 residues long. Written as DNA, the CDR3 is TGCAGTGCCAGGCCCTGGACAGGGTTCCAAGAGACCCAGTACTTC. Translating gives CSARPWTGFQETQYF.